The clone carrying this T cell receptor (beta chain) was picked up many times. Its antigen is not identified. The CDR3 totals 24 residues. CDR1 is SNHLY, CDR2 FYNNEI, per germline. V shed 2 bases and J shed 3 bases, with 38 bases lying between them. The sample is drawn from a study of T cells in Graves' hyperthyroidism and ophthalmopathy. Study-level points and caveats: A model of 13 V-J pairs discriminated ophthalmopathy from stable hyperthyroidism.

Amplified TCR beta CDR3 regions came from RNA transcripts. When the TCR CDR3 underwent first-round RT-PCR, the HTBI primer set was used. Each CDR3 protein gets one entry after TCRdb re-called the multiplex PCR reads with MiXCR. The sample consists of 500,000 to 700,000 distinct CDR3 sequences, approximately 15% of them appearing once. The rearrangement joins TRBV2 to TRBJ2-1; D possibly corresponds to TRBD1 (8 bases). This sequence was found in a woman aged 18-30 years with Graves' hyperthyroidism. Sequences were obtained from blood. The CDR3 DNA is TGTGCCAGCAGTGAAACTACCCCCGGGACAGGCCAAGTGGATGGCGGGGGTTACTACAATGAGCAGTTCTTC. This gives the protein CASSETTPGTGQVDGGGYYNEQFF.